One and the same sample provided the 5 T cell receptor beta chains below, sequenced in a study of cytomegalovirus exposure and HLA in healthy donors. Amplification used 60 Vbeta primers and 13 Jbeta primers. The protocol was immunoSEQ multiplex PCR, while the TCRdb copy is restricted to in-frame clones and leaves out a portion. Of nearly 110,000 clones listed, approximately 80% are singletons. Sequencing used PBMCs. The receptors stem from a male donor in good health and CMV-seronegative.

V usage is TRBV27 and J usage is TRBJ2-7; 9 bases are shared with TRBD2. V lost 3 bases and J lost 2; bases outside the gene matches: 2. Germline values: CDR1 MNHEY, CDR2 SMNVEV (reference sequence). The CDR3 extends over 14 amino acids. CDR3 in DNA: TGTGCCAGCAGTTTTGGCGGGAGGGCCTACGAGCAGTACTTC. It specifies CASSFGGRAYEQYF.

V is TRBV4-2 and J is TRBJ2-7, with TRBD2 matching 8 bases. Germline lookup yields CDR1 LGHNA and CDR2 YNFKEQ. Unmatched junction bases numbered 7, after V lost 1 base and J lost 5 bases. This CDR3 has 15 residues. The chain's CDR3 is CASSQVYGRVHEQYF. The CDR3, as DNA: TGTGCCAGCAGCCAAGTATACGGGAGGGTCCACGAGCAGTACTTC.

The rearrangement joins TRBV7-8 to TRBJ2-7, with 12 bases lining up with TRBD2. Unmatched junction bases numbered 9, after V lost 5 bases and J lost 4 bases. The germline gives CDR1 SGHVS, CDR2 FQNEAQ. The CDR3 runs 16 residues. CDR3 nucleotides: TGTGCCAGCAGCCCCACCGAGACTAGCGGGAGTTACGAGCAGTACTTC. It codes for CASSPTETSGSYEQYF.

The CDR3: CASSPPGEAEQFF. CDR3 bases: TGTGCCAGCAGCCCCCCCGGAGAGGCTGAGCAGTTCTTC. The chain joins TRBV7-9 to TRBJ2-1, with D unclear. The V end lost 5 bases, the J end lost 9 bases, and 14 bases lay between the germline ends. The germline gives CDR1 SEHNR, CDR2 FQNEAQ (reference sequence). This CDR3 is built from 13 residues.

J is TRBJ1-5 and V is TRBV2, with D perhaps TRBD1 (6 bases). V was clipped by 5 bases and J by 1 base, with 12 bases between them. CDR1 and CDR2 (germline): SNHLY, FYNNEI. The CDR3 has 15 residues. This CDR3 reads CASSYQGSSNQPQHF. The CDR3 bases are TGTGCCAGCAGTTATCAGGGGTCGAGCAATCAGCCCCAGCATTTT.